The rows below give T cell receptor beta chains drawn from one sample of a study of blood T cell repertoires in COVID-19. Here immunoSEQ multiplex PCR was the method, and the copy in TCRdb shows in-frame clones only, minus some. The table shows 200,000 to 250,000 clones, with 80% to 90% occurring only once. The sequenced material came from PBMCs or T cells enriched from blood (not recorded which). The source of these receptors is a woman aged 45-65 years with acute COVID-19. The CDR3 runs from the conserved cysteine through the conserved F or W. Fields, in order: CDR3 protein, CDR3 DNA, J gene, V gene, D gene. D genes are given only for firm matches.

CDR3 protein: CARSTLTLLGGTEAFF
CDR3 DNA: TGTGCCAGGTCTACCCTGACCTTATTAGGGGGCACTGAAGCTTTCTTT
J gene: TRBJ1-1
V gene: TRBV6-4
D gene: NA

CDR3 protein: CASSPPGTAAKNIQYF
CDR3 DNA: TGTGCCAGCAGCCCCCCGGGAACGGCGGCCAAAAACATTCAGTACTTC
J gene: TRBJ2-4
V gene: TRBV28
D gene: NA

CDR3 protein: CASSYSQQAAFF
CDR3 DNA: TGTGCCAGCAGTTATAGTCAACAGGCGGCTTTCTTT
J gene: TRBJ1-1
V gene: TRBV12-3/TRBV12-4
D gene: NA

CDR3 protein: CASTPRKGRGEYGYTF
CDR3 DNA: TGTGCCAGCACACCCCGTAAGGGGAGGGGAGAATATGGCTACACCTTC
J gene: TRBJ1-2
V gene: TRBV28
D gene: NA

CDR3 protein: CASSLRAQLGAGELFF
CDR3 DNA: TGTGCCAGCAGCTTACGCGCCCAATTGGGAGCCGGGGAGCTGTTTTTT
J gene: TRBJ2-2
V gene: TRBV7-2
D gene: NA

CDR3 protein: CASSVSAGVLNTQYF
CDR3 DNA: TGTGCCAGCAGCGTATCGGCGGGAGTTCTAAATACGCAGTATTTT
J gene: TRBJ2-3
V gene: TRBV9
D gene: TRBD2

CDR3 protein: CASSRVGRTGGAKNIQYF
CDR3 DNA: TGTGCTAGCAGTAGGGTGGGCCGAACAGGGGGGGCCAAAAACATTCAGTACTTC
J gene: TRBJ2-4
V gene: TRBV7-7
D gene: TRBD1

CDR3 protein: CAWSVRVDQPQHF
CDR3 DNA: TGTGCCTGGAGTGTCCGGGTAGACCAGCCCCAGCATTTT
J gene: TRBJ1-5
V gene: TRBV30
D gene: NA

CDR3 protein: CASSLGSQRREISYEQYF
CDR3 DNA: TGTGCCAGCAGCTTAGGTTCGCAGAGGCGGGAGATATCTTACGAGCAGTACTTC
J gene: TRBJ2-7
V gene: TRBV7-6
D gene: TRBD2

CDR3 protein: CASSLGLAGNEQFF
CDR3 DNA: TGTGCCAGCAGCTTGGGGTTAGCAGGGAATGAGCAGTTCTTC
J gene: TRBJ2-1
V gene: TRBV5-4
D gene: NA

CDR3 protein: CASSLKWASGSNTQYF
CDR3 DNA: TGTGCCAGCAGTTTAAAGTGGGCTAGCGGGAGTAATACGCAGTATTTT
J gene: TRBJ2-3
V gene: TRBV27
D gene: TRBD2

CDR3 protein: CASSEQGASYNEQFF
CDR3 DNA: TGTGCCAGCAGTGAACAGGGGGCTTCCTACAATGAGCAGTTCTTC
J gene: TRBJ2-1
V gene: TRBV6-1
D gene: TRBD1

CDR3 protein: CAISEFGFATYNEQFF
CDR3 DNA: TGTGCCATCAGTGAGTTTGGCTTCGCGACTTACAATGAGCAGTTCTTC
J gene: TRBJ2-1
V gene: TRBV10-3
D gene: NA

CDR3 protein: CASSEAEGGRNYGYTF
CDR3 DNA: TGTGCCAGCAGCGAGGCGGAGGGGGGGAGGAACTATGGCTACACCTTC
J gene: TRBJ1-2
V gene: TRBV9
D gene: NA